The present T cell receptor beta chain was sequenced within a study of blood T cell repertoires in COVID-19. Method: immunoSEQ multiplex PCR; TCRdb's copy keeps in-frame clones and lacks some. This repertoire shows some 43,000 clones, 82% found once; its top ten account for around a quarter. CDR1 is WNHNN, CDR2 SYGVQD, per germline (reference sequence). The CDR3 covers 13 residues. The V gene lost 4 bases and the J gene lost 5 bases, with 12 bases spanning the gap. A few counts support this clone. The receptor's source is a woman aged 60-70 years with acute or convalescent COVID-19. The chain has TRBV10-1 and TRBJ2-7, with D tentatively TRBD2 (6 bases). Source material: peripheral blood. CDR3 sequence: CASSGAGSHEQYF. In DNA form, the CDR3 reads TGCGCCAGCAGTGGTGCGGGATCCCACGAGCAGTACTTC.